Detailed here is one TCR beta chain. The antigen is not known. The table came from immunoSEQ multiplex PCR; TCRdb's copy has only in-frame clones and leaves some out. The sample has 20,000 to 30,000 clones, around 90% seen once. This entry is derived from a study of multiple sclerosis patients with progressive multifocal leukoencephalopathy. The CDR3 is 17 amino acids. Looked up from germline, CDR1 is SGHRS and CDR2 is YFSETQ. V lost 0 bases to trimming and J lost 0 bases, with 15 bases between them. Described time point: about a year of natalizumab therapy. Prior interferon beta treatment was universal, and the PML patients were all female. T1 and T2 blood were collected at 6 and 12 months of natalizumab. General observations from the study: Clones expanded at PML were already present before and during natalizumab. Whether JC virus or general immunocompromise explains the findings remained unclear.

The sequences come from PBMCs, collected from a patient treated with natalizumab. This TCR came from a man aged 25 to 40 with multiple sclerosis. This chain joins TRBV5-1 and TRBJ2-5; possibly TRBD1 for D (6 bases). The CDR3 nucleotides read TGCGCCAGCAGCTTGGGTCTCCCAAGGGGGTACCAAGAGACCCAGTACTTC. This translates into CASSLGLPRGYQETQYF. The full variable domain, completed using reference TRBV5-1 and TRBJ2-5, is KAGVTQTPRYLIKTRGQQVTLSCSPISGHRSVSWYQQTPGQGLQFLFEYFSETQRNKGNFPGRFSGRQFSNSRSEMNVSTLELGDSALYLCASSLGLPRGYQETQYFGPGTRLLVL.